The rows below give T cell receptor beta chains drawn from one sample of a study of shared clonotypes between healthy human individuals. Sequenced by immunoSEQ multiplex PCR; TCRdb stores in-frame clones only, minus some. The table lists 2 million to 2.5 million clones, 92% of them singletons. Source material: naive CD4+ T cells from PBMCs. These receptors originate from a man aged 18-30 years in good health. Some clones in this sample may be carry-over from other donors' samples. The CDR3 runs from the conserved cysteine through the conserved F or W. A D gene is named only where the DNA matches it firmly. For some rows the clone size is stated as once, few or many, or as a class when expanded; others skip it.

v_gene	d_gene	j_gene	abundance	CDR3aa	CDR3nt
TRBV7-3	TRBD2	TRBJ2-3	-	CASSSSGSVADTQYF	TGTGCCAGCAGCTCGAGCGGGAGTGTGGCAGATACGCAGTATTTT
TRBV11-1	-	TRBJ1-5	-	CASSPFQPQHF	TGTGCCAGCTCGCCCTTTCAGCCCCAGCATTTT
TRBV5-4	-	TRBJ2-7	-	CASSQVIESSVPYEQYF	TGTGCCAGCAGCCAAGTGATCGAGTCTTCAGTTCCCTACGAGCAGTACTTC
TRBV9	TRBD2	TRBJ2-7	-	CASSAGLHLEQYF	TGTGCCAGCAGCGCGGGACTACACCTGGAGCAGTACTTC
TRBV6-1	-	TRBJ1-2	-	CASSADYLNGYTF	TGTGCCAGCAGTGCGGACTACCTTAACGGCTACACCTTC
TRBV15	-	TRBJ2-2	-	CATSRDRSGSRTGELFF	TGTGCCACCAGCAGAGATCGGTCGGGCTCACGTACCGGGGAGCTGTTTTTT
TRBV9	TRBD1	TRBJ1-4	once	CASSVATGGTNEKLFF	TGTGCCAGCAGCGTAGCTACAGGGGGCACTAATGAAAAACTGTTTTTT
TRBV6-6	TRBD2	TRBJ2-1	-	CASSKSGSLYNEQFF	TGTGCCAGCAGCAAAAGCGGGAGTCTCTACAATGAGCAGTTCTTC
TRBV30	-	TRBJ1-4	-	CAWSETRGNNEKLFF	TGTGCCTGGAGTGAAACTCGGGGGAATAATGAAAAACTGTTTTTT
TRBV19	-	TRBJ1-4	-	CASSSELAYEKLFF	TGTGCCAGTAGTTCTGAGCTTGCCTATGAAAAACTGTTTTTT
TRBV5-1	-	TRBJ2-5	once	CASSLGYGQETQYF	TGCGCCAGCAGCTTGGGTTACGGCCAAGAGACCCAGTACTTC
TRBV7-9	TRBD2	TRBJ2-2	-	CASRPPGRATGELFF	TGTGCCAGCAGACCCCCGGGGAGGGCGACCGGGGAGCTGTTTTTT
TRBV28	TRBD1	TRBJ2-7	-	CASSLHLRDRGVYEQYF	TGTGCCAGCAGTTTACACCTAAGGGACAGGGGGGTGTACGAGCAGTACTTC
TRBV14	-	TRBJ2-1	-	CASSQALSGAYNEQFF	TGTGCCAGCAGCCAAGCCCTGAGCGGAGCGTACAATGAGCAGTTCTTC
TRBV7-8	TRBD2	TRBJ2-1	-	CASSLGAGLYNEQFF	TGTGCCAGCAGCTTAGGAGCGGGACTCTACAATGAGCAGTTCTTC
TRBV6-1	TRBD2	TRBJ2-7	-	CASRDRGSSYEQYF	TGTGCCAGCAGGGATCGCGGGAGCTCCTACGAGCAGTACTTC
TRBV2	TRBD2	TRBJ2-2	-	CASSEFGLAEYTGELFF	TGTGCCAGCAGTGAGTTTGGACTAGCGGAGTACACCGGGGAGCTGTTTTTT
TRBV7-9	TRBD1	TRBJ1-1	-	CASSLADRAATEAFF	TGTGCCAGCAGCTTAGCGGACAGGGCGGCGACTGAAGCTTTCTTT
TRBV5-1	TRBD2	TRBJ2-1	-	CASSLASGVSYNEQFF	TGCGCCAGCAGCTTGGCTAGCGGGGTTTCCTACAATGAGCAGTTCTTC
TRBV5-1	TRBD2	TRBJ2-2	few	CASSFLAGVTGELFF	TGCGCCAGCAGCTTCCTAGCGGGAGTCACCGGGGAGCTGTTTTTT
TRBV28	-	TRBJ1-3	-	CASSQRLTVISGNTIYF	TGTGCCAGCAGTCAAAGACTAACAGTCATTTCTGGAAACACCATATATTTT
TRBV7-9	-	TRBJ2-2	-	CASSPQPGELFF	TGTGCCAGCAGTCCTCAGCCCGGGGAGCTGTTTTTT
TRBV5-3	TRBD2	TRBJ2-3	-	CARSRDTGTSGRDSTDTQYF	TGTGCCAGAAGCAGAGACACCGGGACTAGCGGGAGGGATAGCACAGATACGCAGTATTTT
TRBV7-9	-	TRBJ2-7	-	CASSNRDSYYEQYF	TGTGCCAGCAGCAATCGGGACTCCTACTACGAGCAGTACTTC
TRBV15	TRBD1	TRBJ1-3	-	CATSRGTGGRGNTIYF	TGTGCCACCAGCAGAGGGACAGGGGGCAGGGGAAACACCATATATTTT
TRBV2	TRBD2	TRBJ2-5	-	CASRPRPGLALWEETQYF	TGTGCCAGCAGGCCCAGACCGGGACTAGCGTTGTGGGAGGAGACCCAGTACTTC
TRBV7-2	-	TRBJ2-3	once	CASSLLGGSTDTQYF	TGTGCCAGCAGCCTCCTTGGGGGGAGCACAGATACGCAGTATTTT
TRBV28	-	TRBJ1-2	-	CASSPNLRFYGYTF	TGTGCCAGCAGTCCCAACCTCAGATTCTATGGCTACACCTTC
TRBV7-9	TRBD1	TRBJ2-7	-	CASSWGQGVFEQYF	TGTGCCAGCAGCTGGGGACAGGGGGTGTTCGAGCAGTACTTC
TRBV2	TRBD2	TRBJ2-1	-	CASRLAGNSYNEQFF	TGTGCCAGCCGACTAGCGGGAAACTCCTACAATGAGCAGTTCTTC
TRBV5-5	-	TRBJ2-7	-	CASSFYSDFSSYEQYF	TGTGCCAGCAGCTTTTATAGCGACTTTAGCTCCTACGAGCAGTACTTC
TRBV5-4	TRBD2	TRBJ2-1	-	CASSIPLAAYNEQFF	TGTGCCAGCAGCATCCCTCTAGCGGCCTACAATGAGCAGTTCTTC
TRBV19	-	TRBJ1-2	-	CASSNLDSYGYTF	TGTGCCAGTAGTAACCTAGACAGCTATGGCTACACCTTC
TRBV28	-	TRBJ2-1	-	CASSPNSRTEFF	TGTGCCAGCAGCCCTAATAGCCGAACCGAGTTCTTC
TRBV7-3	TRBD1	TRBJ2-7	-	CASSPSGQLYEQYF	TGTGCCAGCAGCCCGTCGGGACAGCTATACGAGCAGTACTTC
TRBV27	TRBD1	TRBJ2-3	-	CASSPGQKYTDTQYF	TGTGCCAGCAGCCCGGGACAGAAATACACAGATACGCAGTATTTT
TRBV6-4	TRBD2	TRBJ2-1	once	CASSVSREAPTFF	TGTGCCAGCAGTGTATCGCGGGAGGCCCCTACGTTCTTC
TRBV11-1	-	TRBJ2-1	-	CASSSLVGIPNEQFF	TGTGCCAGCAGCTCCCTCGTAGGGATCCCCAATGAGCAGTTCTTC
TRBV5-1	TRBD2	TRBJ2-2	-	CASSGRAGDTGELFF	TGCGCCAGCAGCGGGCGAGCGGGAGACACCGGGGAGCTGTTTTTT
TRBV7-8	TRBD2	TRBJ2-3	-	CASSWGLAGGYTDTQYF	TGTGCCAGCAGCTGGGGGCTAGCGGGAGGTTACACAGATACGCAGTATTTT
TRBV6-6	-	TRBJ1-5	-	CASREGGGAIYQPQHF	TGTGCCAGCAGGGAGGGCGGGGGAGCTATTTATCAGCCCCAGCATTTT
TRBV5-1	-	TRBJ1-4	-	CASSLGGSSYLGANEKLFF	TGCGCCAGCAGCTTGGGAGGGTCGTCTTATCTAGGGGCTAATGAAAAACTGTTTTTT
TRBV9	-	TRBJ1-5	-	CASSKGPSNQPQHF	TGTGCCAGCAGCAAGGGACCAAGCAATCAGCCCCAGCATTTT
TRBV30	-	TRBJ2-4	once	CAWSIGDMAIF	TGTGCCTGGAGTATTGGGGACATGGCAATTTTC
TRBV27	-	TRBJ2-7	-	CASSLGGRAAEQYF	TGTGCCAGCAGTTTAGGTGGCAGGGCGGCCGAGCAGTACTTC
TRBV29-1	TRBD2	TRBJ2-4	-	CSVGPGGIKNIQYF	TGCAGCGTTGGTCCGGGAGGGATCAAAAACATTCAGTACTTC
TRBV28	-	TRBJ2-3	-	CASSSGLPTDTQYF	TGTGCCAGCAGTTCCGGACTTCCCACAGATACGCAGTATTTT
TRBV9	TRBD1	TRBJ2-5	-	CASSYDRVPETQYF	TGTGCCAGCAGCTACGACAGGGTCCCCGAGACCCAGTACTTC
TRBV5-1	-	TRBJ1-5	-	CASSLDPGGNQPQHF	TGCGCCAGCAGCTTGGATCCGGGTGGCAATCAGCCCCAGCATTTT
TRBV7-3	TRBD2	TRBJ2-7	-	CASSPGLAGDDEQYF	TGTGCCAGCAGCCCTGGACTAGCGGGAGACGACGAGCAGTACTTC
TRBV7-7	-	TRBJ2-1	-	CASSPSVSGEQFF	TGTGCCAGCAGCCCATCTGTTAGCGGTGAGCAGTTCTTC
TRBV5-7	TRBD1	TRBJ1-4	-	CASSFTGQVSTNEKLFF	TGTGCCAGCAGTTTCACGGGACAGGTGTCTACTAATGAAAAACTGTTTTTT
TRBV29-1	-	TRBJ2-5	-	CSVAPGTVLETQYF	TGCAGCGTTGCTCCAGGGACGGTTTTGGAGACCCAGTACTTC
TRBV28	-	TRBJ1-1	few	CASSWAIFPAEAFF	TGTGCCAGCAGTTGGGCGATCTTTCCGGCCGAAGCTTTCTTT